The 30 T cell receptor beta chains listed next were all sequenced from one sample in a study of identical twins. TCRdb redid the calling of the 5' RACE reads with MiXCR, one entry per CDR3 protein. The sample lists approximately 600,000 distinct CDR3 sequences, just over 7% occurring once. This same sample was also taken into another study, of yellow fever vaccine responses in identical twins.

The sample comprised PBMCs. These receptors all stem from a woman under 30 in good health.

This rearrangement joins TRBV11-2 to TRBJ2-3, with 10 bases matching TRBD2. The germline V gene encodes CDR1 SGHAT and CDR2 FQNNGV. The ends lost 5 bases at V and 5 bases at J; junction bases unmatched: 10. The CDR3 has 16 residues. The CDR3 loop reads CASSRRTSGIGDTQYF. The CDR3, as DNA: TGTGCCAGCAGCCGCCGGACTAGCGGTATTGGAGATACGCAGTATTTT.

Ten or more counts support this clonotype. The chain links TRBV29-1 to TRBJ2-1; TRBD2 matches 7 bases. In germline, CDR1 is SQVTM, CDR2 ANQGSEA. The V and J ends lost 2 bases and 5 bases, in that order; junction bases with no gene match: 3. The CDR3 totals 13 residues. In DNA, the CDR3 is TGCAGCGTTGAACGCGGGGGAGACAATGAGCAGTTCTTC. Residues: CSVERGGDNEQFF.

This clonotype was found many times. The chain uses TRBV29-1 and TRBJ2-1, with TRBD2 as a possible D gene (6 bases). Per the germline V gene, CDR1 is SQVTM and CDR2 is ANQGSEA. This CDR3 region has 13 residues. Trimming pared 4 bases from V and 8 bases from J, leaving 15 bases between. The CDR3 DNA reads TGCAGCGTTGTTACGGGGGAGTGGTATGAGCAGTTCTTC. This translates into CSVVTGEWYEQFF.

This clonotype was picked up a small number of times. V is TRBV5-1 and J is TRBJ2-3; the D is unclear. CDR1 and CDR2 from the germline V gene are SGHRS and YFSETQ. The CDR3 spans 16 residues. The ends were cut back, 0 bases at V and 0 bases at J, with 11 bases in the middle. CDR3 sequence reads: CASSLGTHISTDTQYF. The CDR3 bases are TGCGCCAGCAGCTTGGGGACGCACATTAGCACAGATACGCAGTATTTT.

The chain carries TRBV20-1 and TRBJ2-3; 7 bases are a match to TRBD1. Per germline, CDR1 DFQATT and CDR2 SNEGSKA (reference sequence). The CDR3 is 16 amino acids. Trimming at V came to 0 bases and at J to 0 bases, leaving 6 bases not matched to a gene. CDR3 sequence: CSARDQTGPSTDTQYF. CDR3 coding DNA: TGCAGTGCTAGAGATCAGACAGGGCCTAGCACAGATACGCAGTATTTT.

This clonotype was seen a few times. The chain has TRBV6-2 or TRBV6-3 and TRBJ1-1; D perhaps matches TRBD1 (5 bases). Looked up from germline, CDR1 is MNHEY and CDR2 is SVGEGT. The V end lost 1 base, the J end lost 5 bases, and 11 bases lay between the germline ends. The CDR3 contains 14 residues. The CDR3 coding sequence is TGTGCCAGCAGTTACTATCAGGGAAGAACTGAAGCTTTCTTT. It codes for CASSYYQGRTEAFF.

About this clonotype itself: A junction end diverges from the germline sequence, so it may reflect a read error. The genes are TRBV29-1 and TRBJ2-1, with 7 nucleotides matching TRBD1. The CDR3 length is 12 residues. Germline CDR1 and CDR2: SQVTM and ANQGSEA. The CDR3 reads CSVEGTVDEQFF. In nucleotides, the CDR3 is TGCAGCGTCGAAGGGACAGTCGATGAGCAGTTCTTC.

The table lists this clonotype with a few counts. The J gene is TRBJ2-1, the V gene TRBV20-1; D tentatively fits TRBD1 or TRBD2 (5 bases each). Germline V lookup: CDR1 DFQATT, CDR2 SNEGSKA (reference sequence). This CDR3 has 15 residues. Trimming shortened V by 4 bases and J by 4 bases, and 17 bases separated the two germline ends. This chain's CDR3 is CSATPWDGKYNEQFF. CDR3 nucleotides: TGCAGTGCTACTCCCTGGGACGGAAAATACAATGAGCAGTTCTTC.

This clonotype occurred a few times. The chain is built from TRBV9 and TRBJ1-3; D unresolved. Per the germline V gene, CDR1 is SGDLS and CDR2 is YYNGEE. Trimming took off 1 base at V and 8 bases at J, with 10 bases between the two ends. The CDR3 totals 13 residues. The CDR3 nucleotides are TGTGCCAGCAGCGTAAAGGCTCGTGACACCATATATTTT. This encodes CASSVKARDTIYF.

The table lists this clonotype with many counts. The chain combines TRBV7-9 with TRBJ2-4; 7 bases match TRBD1. Germline assignment: CDR1 SEHNR and CDR2 FQNEAQ (reference sequence). The CDR3 length is 16 residues. V lost 1 base, J lost 3 bases, and 6 bases stayed unmatched. In nucleotides, the CDR3 is TGTGCCAGCAGCTTAGGTCCGACAGGGAGCAAAAACATTCAGTACTTC. Its protein product is CASSLGPTGSKNIQYF.

This chain joins TRBV29-1 and TRBJ2-1; D uncertain. The CDR3 runs 15 residues. Germline CDR1 reads SQVTM; CDR2 reads ANQGSEA. The germline V and J ends were trimmed by 0 bases and 1 base, with 10 bases remaining between them. The CDR3 nucleotides read TGCAGCGTTGAAGATCCCAGGAGTTCCTACAATGAGCAGTTCTTC. Amino acids: CSVEDPRSSYNEQFF.

This clonotype was picked up many times. V usage is TRBV11-2 and J usage is TRBJ2-3, with D uncertain. Trimming removed 0 bases from V and 6 bases from J, with 13 bases in between. Germline V gene data show CDR1 as SGHAT and CDR2 as FQNNGV. This CDR3 region has 15 residues. CDR3 nucleotide sequence: TGTGCCAGCAGCTTAGATGAGGCGACGCGGGATACGCAGTATTTT. Encoded protein: CASSLDEATRDTQYF.

In its sample, this clonotype was seen a few times. The chain employs TRBV7-2 and TRBJ2-1; TRBD2 matches at 13 bases. Trimming took 6 bases from V and 5 from J; bases not matched to a gene: 10. CDR3 size: 17 residues. Germline assignment: CDR1 SGHTA and CDR2 FQGNSA. CDR3 residues: CASRITAGTSGNNEQFF. CDR3 coding DNA: TGTGCCAGCAGAATTACAGCCGGGACTAGCGGGAACAATGAGCAGTTCTTC. The full variable domain, its missing parts supplied by reference TRBV7-2 and TRBJ2-1, is GAGVSQSPSNKVTEKGKDVELRCDPISGHTALYWYRQSLGQGLEFLIYFQGNSAPDKSGLPSDRFSAERTGGSVSTLTIQRTQQEDSAVYLCASRITAGTSGNNEQFFGPGTRLTVL.

This clonotype was detected ten times or more. The chain recombines TRBV12-3 or TRBV12-4 with TRBJ1-1; D perhaps matches TRBD1 (5 bases). Deletions cut 6 bases from V and 2 bases from J, with 16 bases between. The CDR3 has 15 amino acids. CDR3 sequence (DNA): TGTGCCAGCAGCCCATACAGGAGACTAAACACTGAAGCTTTCTTT. As protein: CASSPYRRLNTEAFF.

This clonotype was counted at least ten times. At one boundary the junction diverges from the germline segment, which might be a read error. V is TRBV28 and J is TRBJ1-1; TRBD1 agrees at 7 bases. The CDR3 consists of 15 residues. Germline V gives CDR1 MDHEN, CDR2 SYDVKM. Here the CDR3 reads CASSDLGGVKTEAFF. The CDR3 nucleotides read TGTGCCAGCAGCGACTTAGGGGGCGTGAAGACTGAAGCTTTCTTT.

This clonotype has a count of ten or more. The gene calls are TRBV25-1 and TRBJ2-1, with D possibly matching TRBD2 (7 bases). Per the germline V gene, CDR1 is MGHDK and CDR2 is SYGVNS. V lost 3 bases, J lost 0 bases, and 12 bases lay in between. The CDR3 loop spans 16 amino acids. The DNA for the CDR3 is TGTGCCAGCAGTGAGTTGGGGGGGCCCTCCTACAATGAGCAGTTCTTC. This encodes CASSELGGPSYNEQFF.

The genes are TRBV12-3 or TRBV12-4 and TRBJ2-7; the D is unclear. The CDR3 totals 13 residues. V gave up 3 bases and J gave up 5 bases, with 11 bases separating them. The CDR3: CASSFAPLHEQYV. The CDR3 DNA follows: TGTGCCAGCAGTTTTGCCCCACTTCACGAGCAGTACGTC.

The table lists this clonotype with a few counts. The CDR3 DNA sequence: TGTGCCAGCTCACCCCAGTGGGGGGTGAACACTGAAGCTTTCTTT. Residues: CASSPQWGVNTEAFF. The rearrangement uses TRBV18 and TRBJ1-1; weak D call: TRBD1 (5 bases). The ends were cut back, 3 bases at V and 0 bases at J, with 11 bases in the middle. Per the germline V gene, CDR1 is KGHSH and CDR2 is LQKENI. The CDR3 extends over 15 amino acids.

This clonotype was observed many times. The chain combines TRBV14 with TRBJ2-1, with D maybe TRBD2 (5 bases). Germline values: CDR1 SGHDN, CDR2 FVKESK. Trimming removed 0 bases at V and 5 bases at J, with 11 bases between. CDR3 size: 15 residues. CDR3: CASSQELDYHNEQFF. CDR3 DNA sequence: TGTGCCAGCAGCCAAGAACTCGACTACCACAATGAGCAGTTCTTC.

This clonotype was found many times. The chain joins TRBV6-1 to TRBJ2-7; no firm D call. V was shortened by 6 bases and J by 0 bases, with 9 bases between the two germline ends. The CDR3 is 13 residues long. Per germline, CDR1 MNHNS and CDR2 SASEGT. The CDR3 protein is CASRTDSSYEQYF. CDR3 bases: TGTGCCAGCAGGACTGATTCCTCCTACGAGCAGTACTTC.

J is TRBJ2-7 and V is TRBV10-3; D perhaps matches TRBD2 (6 bases). The CDR3 runs to 14 residues. V lost 4 bases and J 0 bases, leaving 10 bases between the germline ends. Germline V gene lookup returns CDR1 ENHRY and CDR2 SYGVKD. CDR3 DNA: TGTGCCATCAGTGGGGCTAGCGACTCCTACGAGCAGTACTTC. The encoded protein is CAISGASDSYEQYF.

There are many counts of this clonotype. This rearrangement joins TRBV4-1 to TRBJ1-1; D unresolved. V was pared by 2 bases and J by 1 base, with 8 bases between. The CDR3 extends over 14 amino acids. The germline CDR1 and CDR2 sequences are MGHRA and YSYEKL. This chain's CDR3 is CASSQQRGNTEAFF. The CDR3 DNA reads as TGCGCCAGCAGCCAACAGAGAGGGAACACTGAAGCTTTCTTT.

This clonotype was recorded a few times. The chain carries TRBV7-9 and TRBJ2-7; unclear D gene. Germline CDR1 and CDR2: SEHNR and FQNEAQ (reference sequence). Trimming took 3 bases from V and 2 from J, leaving 5 bases between them. CDR3 size: 12 residues. The CDR3 bases are TGTGCCAGCAGCTTCGGAGCCTACGAGCAGTACGTC. Its translation: CASSFGAYEQYV.

A note on this clonotype: A much larger clone lies a single base off, so this may be a read error. This chain joins TRBV7-9 and TRBJ2-2; D not certain. The CDR3 contains 13 residues. Germline V lookup: CDR1 SEHNR, CDR2 FQNEAQ (reference sequence). V dropped 5 bases and J dropped 3 bases, with 7 bases sitting between them. CDR3 protein: CASSVTDTGELFF. DNA for the CDR3: TGTGCCAGCAGCGTTACGGACACCGGGGAGCTGTTTTTT.

The chain is built from TRBV27 and TRBJ2-7; TRBD2 matches at 10 bases. The junction had 9 bases not matched to a gene; V was cut back by 6 bases and J by 7 bases. The germline gives CDR1 MNHEY, CDR2 SMNVEV (reference sequence). This CDR3 spans 14 amino acids. CDR3 nucleotides: TGTGCCAGCAGAACAGCGGGAGGGATCGAAGAGCAGTACTTC. Residues: CASRTAGGIEEQYF.

The chain couples TRBV2 to TRBJ2-3; a weak D match, TRBD2 (5 bases). The CDR3 runs 16 residues. The ends were cut back, 5 bases at V and 3 bases at J, with 18 bases in the middle. The germline V gene has CDR1 SNHLY and CDR2 FYNNEI. Here the CDR3 reads CASSRGLLKMTDTQYF. The DNA of the CDR3 is TGTGCCAGCAGTAGAGGACTTCTAAAAATGACAGATACGCAGTATTTT.

This chain connects TRBV6-5 to TRBJ2-7, with 9 bases lining up with TRBD1. V dropped 3 bases and J dropped 3; count of bases not matched to a gene: 3. CDR3 size: 14 residues. Germline V gives CDR1 MNHEY, CDR2 SVGAGI. CDR3 DNA: TGTGCCAGCAGTTATAGGGGACAGGGCTACGAGCAGTACTTC. Its protein product is CASSYRGQGYEQYF.

The gene calls are TRBV23-1 and TRBJ1-5, with a tentative D call TRBD1 (6 bases). TRBV23-1 is treated as an ORF (open reading frame) with a function not yet certain. With 6 bases removed from V and 3 bases from J, the gap between germline ends came to 15 bases. CDR3 size: 15 residues. DNA of the CDR3: TGCGCCAGCAGGCTTAGGACAGAACCCAATCAGCCCCAGCATTTT. Protein: CASRLRTEPNQPQHF.

J is TRBJ1-2 and V is TRBV28; no clear D gene. V was cut by 0 bases and J by 2 bases, with 13 bases left in between. Germline V lookup: CDR1 MDHEN, CDR2 SYDVKM. This CDR3 has 16 residues. The CDR3 DNA is TGTGCCAGCAGTTTATGGCTTGTGGGCACGAACTATGGCTACACCTTC. This gives the protein CASSLWLVGTNYGYTF.

This clonotype was detected many times. The CDR3 loop reads CASSLQASVGYTF. In DNA, the CDR3 is TGTGCCAGCAGTTTGCAGGCGTCGGTCGGCTACACCTTC. The V and J genes are TRBV12-3 or TRBV12-4 and TRBJ1-2; D call uncertain. CDR3 length equals 13 residues. V was trimmed by 3 bases and J by 8 bases, leaving 13 bases between them.